These 21 T cell receptor beta chains were sequenced from one sample in a study of cytomegalovirus exposure and HLA in healthy donors. PCR involved 60 Vbeta and 13 Jbeta primers. The method was immunoSEQ multiplex PCR; TCRdb's version includes in-frame clones alone and lacks a portion of them. Of approximately 50,000 clones listed, around 81% are singletons. Specimen: PBMCs. These receptors originate from a boy under 18 in good health and CMV-seropositive.

This clone was recorded once. V usage is TRBV5-4 and J usage is TRBJ1-3; TRBD1 matches at 12 bases. Trimming cost V 3 bases and J 4 bases; bases outside gene matches: 2. From germline, CDR1 is SGHNT and CDR2 YYREEE (reference sequence). The CDR3 is made up of 15 amino acids. In DNA, the CDR3 is TGTGCCAGCAGCTGGGGACAGGGGGCCGGAAACACCATATATTTT. Amino acid sequence: CASSWGQGAGNTIYF.

CDR3 sequence reads: CASSPNLETQYF. CDR3 in DNA: TGTGCCAGCAGCCCTAATTTAGAGACCCAGTACTTC. The chain is built from TRBV9 and TRBJ2-5; D not certain. The CDR3 totals 12 residues. The germline CDR1 and CDR2 sequences are SGDLS and YYNGEE. With 4 bases removed from V and 4 bases from J, the gap between germline ends came to 8 bases. Looking up the rest from reference TRBV9 and TRBJ2-5 gives the full variable domain: DSGVTQTPKHLITATGQRVTLRCSPRSGDLSVYWYQQSLDQGLQFLIQYYNGEERAKGNILERFSAQQFPDLHSELNLSSLELGDSALYFCASSPNLETQYFGPGTRLLVL.

This clone occurred a few times. The rearrangement links TRBV29-1 to TRBJ1-2, with 7 bases that match TRBD1. The V segment lost 5 bases and the J segment 6 bases; nucleotides outside the gene matches: 9. Germline V gene data show CDR1 as SQVTM and CDR2 as ANQGSEA. This CDR3 has 13 amino acids. CDR3 loop: CSVHQGVRDGYTF. CDR3 coding DNA: TGCAGCGTTCACCAGGGGGTCAGGGATGGCTACACCTTC.

The J gene is TRBJ1-2, the V gene TRBV6-6; unclear D gene. Germline CDR1 is MNHNY and CDR2 is SVGAGI (reference sequence). CDR3 length equals 14 residues. V was cut by 6 bases and J by 3 bases, with 14 bases left in between. CDR3 DNA: TGTGCCAGCAGGAGCGTTGGGGAGCACTATGGCTACACCTTC. The encoded protein is CASRSVGEHYGYTF.

V gene TRBV7-8 combines with J gene TRBJ2-6; no clear D gene. This CDR3 is 15 amino acids long. The germline V gene has CDR1 SGHVS and CDR2 FQNEAQ. V was pared by 5 bases and J by 2 bases, with 10 bases between. DNA of the CDR3: TGTGCCAGCAGCCCTCCCTATGCTGGGGCCAACGTCCTGACTTTC. Residues: CASSPPYAGANVLTF.

This clone was seen just once. The rearrangement links TRBV19 to TRBJ1-1; 7 nucleotides agree with TRBD1. Germline V CDR1 and CDR2: LNHDA, SQIVND (reference sequence). This CDR3 region has 12 residues. V shed 11 bases and J 1 base; nucleotides not matched to a gene: 4. The CDR3 DNA is TGTGCCTCCAGGACAGGGAACACTGAAGCTTTCTTT. Translating it yields CASRTGNTEAFF.

This clone was observed a few times. Written as DNA, the CDR3 is TGTGCCAGCACCCTAGACGGCTATGGCTACACCTTC. It is translated as CASTLDGYGYTF. J is TRBJ1-2 and V is TRBV6-1; D remains ambiguous. The CDR3 is 12 amino acids. Germline CDR1 reads MNHNS; CDR2 reads SASEGT. V was shortened by 7 bases and J by 4 bases, with 10 bases between the two germline ends.

The rearrangement uses TRBV9 and TRBJ1-6; a possible D gene is TRBD1 (5 bases). The ends were cut back, 2 bases at V and 11 bases at J, with 14 bases in the middle. The CDR3 totals 14 residues. Germline CDR1 and CDR2: SGDLS and YYNGEE. As DNA, the CDR3 is TGTGCCAGCAGCGTCAGGGCATCTTCTCCACCCCTCCACTTT. Translation gives CASSVRASSPPLHF.

The rearrangement uses TRBV7-8 and TRBJ1-4; 8 positions agree with TRBD1. Germline CDR1 SGHVS, CDR2 FQNEAQ. Trimming at V came to 5 bases and at J to 8 bases, leaving 13 bases not matched to a gene. The CDR3 contains 16 residues. In DNA, the CDR3 is TGTGCCAGCAGCATCCGTCGGGGACAGGACTTCGAAAAACTGTTTTTT. The encoded protein is CASSIRRGQDFEKLFF.

The genes are TRBV7-3 and TRBJ2-2; 9 bases are a match to TRBD2. The CDR3 has 15 amino acids. V trimming: 2 bases; J trimming: 4 bases; junction bases outside the gene matches: 2. Germline-derived CDR1 and CDR2 are SGHTA and FQGTGA. Here the CDR3 reads CASSLAGGSTGELFF. CDR3 nucleotide sequence: TGTGCCAGCAGCTTAGCGGGGGGGTCCACCGGGGAGCTGTTTTTT.

Worth noting for this clone: The sample carries other DNA sequences with the same CDR3. The chain uses TRBV27 and TRBJ2-1; 12 bases fit TRBD2. Germline V CDR1 and CDR2: MNHEY, SMNVEV (reference sequence). The V and J ends lost 4 bases and 4 bases, in that order; junction bases with no gene match: 5. The CDR3 length is 16 residues. The CDR3 DNA reads TGTGCCAGCAGTTCCACAGGACTAGCGGGGTACAATGAGCAGTTCTTC. It codes for CASSSTGLAGYNEQFF.

With respect to this clone: One end of the junction varies from germline; a read error may be responsible. The chain combines TRBV7-9 with TRBJ2-3, with D possibly matching TRBD1 (6 bases). CDR3 size: 16 residues. Germline assignment: CDR1 SEHNR and CDR2 FQNEAQ (reference sequence). The CDR3 region is CSSSKIFGGRTDTQYF. DNA for the CDR3: TGTTCCAGCAGCAAGATTTTTGGGGGCCGCACAGATACGCAGTATTTT.

The chain links TRBV10-1 to TRBJ1-2; D is undetermined. Looked up from germline, CDR1 is WNHNN and CDR2 is SYGVQD (reference sequence). The V gene lost 5 bases and the J gene lost 4 bases, with 11 bases spanning the gap. This CDR3 has 13 residues. CDR3 DNA sequence: TGCGCCAGCAGTACCGACACCGGCTATGGCTACACCTTC. Its translation: CASSTDTGYGYTF.

This sequence joins TRBV7-6 and TRBJ2-1; 7 bases align to TRBD2. In germline, CDR1 is SGHVS, CDR2 FNYEAQ. The CDR3 is made up of 12 amino acids. V was pared by 6 bases and J by 9 bases, with 5 bases of the junction left unmatched. CDR3 residues: CASSPGGREQFF. The CDR3 DNA reads as TGTGCCAGCAGTCCGGGGGGTCGTGAGCAGTTCTTC.

The V call is TRBV11-2, the J call TRBJ2-3, with 8 bases identical to TRBD2. The ends lost 2 bases at V and 2 bases at J; junction bases unmatched: 12. Germline V gene sequence: CDR1 SGHAT, CDR2 FQNNGV. There are 18 residues in the CDR3. CDR3 in amino acids: CASSLNGGGTRNTDTQYF. In DNA, the CDR3 is TGTGCCAGCAGCTTAAACGGCGGGGGGACCCGAAACACAGATACGCAGTATTTT.

The rearrangement links TRBV5-8 to TRBJ2-3; 9 bases align to TRBD1. Trimming cost V 3 bases and J 3 bases; bases outside gene matches: 5. The CDR3 is 15 residues long. In germline, CDR1 is SGHTS, CDR2 YDEGEE. The CDR3 sequence is CASSSQGANTDTQYF. The CDR3 nucleotides read TGTGCCAGCAGCTCACAGGGGGCGAATACAGATACGCAGTATTTT.

This sequence joins TRBV5-6 and TRBJ1-2; the D is unclear. V gave up 0 bases and J gave up 0 bases, with 9 bases separating them. CDR1 SGHDT and CDR2 YYEEEE come from the germline V gene. CDR3 length equals 15 residues. The CDR3 here is CASSLVRVPNYGYTF. CDR3 DNA sequence: TGTGCCAGCAGCTTGGTCCGGGTACCTAACTATGGCTACACCTTC.

V and J are TRBV7-2 and TRBJ1-2; D is possibly TRBD1 (6 bases). From germline, CDR1 is SGHTA and CDR2 FQGNSA. The CDR3 loop spans 16 amino acids. The V end lost 5 bases, the J end lost 4 bases, and 20 bases lay between the germline ends. The CDR3 nucleotides are TGTGCCAGCAGCCAGGGGCGGGGGCCAGCTCTCTATGGCTACACCTTC. This translates into CASSQGRGPALYGYTF. The variable domain in full, with the rest retrieved from reference TRBV7-2 and TRBJ1-2, is GAGVSQSPSNKVTEKGKDVELRCDPISGHTALYWYRQSLGQGLEFLIYFQGNSAPDKSGLPSDRFSAERTGGSVSTLTIQRTQQEDSAVYLCASSQGRGPALYGYTFGSGTRLTVV.

CDR3 in amino acids: CASSFSTGSTSYEQYF. In DNA form, the CDR3 reads TGTGCCAGCAGCTTCTCGACCGGGTCTACCTCCTACGAGCAGTACTTC. The chain combines TRBV7-9 with TRBJ2-7; unclear D gene. Per the germline V gene, CDR1 is SEHNR and CDR2 is FQNEAQ (reference sequence). Trimming stripped 3 bases from V and 0 bases from J, with 15 bases between. This CDR3 comprises 16 residues.

The V gene is TRBV6-5, the J gene TRBJ2-1; D is perhaps TRBD1 (6 bases). The CDR3 length is 15 residues. Trimming left V 4 bases short and J 1 base short, with 11 bases between. In germline, CDR1 is MNHEY, CDR2 SVGAGI. The CDR3 DNA is TGTGCCAGCAGTTCAGGGACACCTTCCTACAATGAGCAGTTCTTC. Protein sequence: CASSSGTPSYNEQFF.

V usage is TRBV5-1 and J usage is TRBJ1-1; TRBD1 aligns across 8 bases. The CDR3 loop spans 15 amino acids. Germline-derived CDR1 and CDR2 are SGHRS and YFSETQ. V was pared by 2 bases and J by 5 bases, with 8 bases of the junction left unmatched. The CDR3 protein is CASSLQGGYRTEAFF. The CDR3 DNA follows: TGCGCCAGCAGCTTACAGGGGGGGTATAGGACTGAAGCTTTCTTT.